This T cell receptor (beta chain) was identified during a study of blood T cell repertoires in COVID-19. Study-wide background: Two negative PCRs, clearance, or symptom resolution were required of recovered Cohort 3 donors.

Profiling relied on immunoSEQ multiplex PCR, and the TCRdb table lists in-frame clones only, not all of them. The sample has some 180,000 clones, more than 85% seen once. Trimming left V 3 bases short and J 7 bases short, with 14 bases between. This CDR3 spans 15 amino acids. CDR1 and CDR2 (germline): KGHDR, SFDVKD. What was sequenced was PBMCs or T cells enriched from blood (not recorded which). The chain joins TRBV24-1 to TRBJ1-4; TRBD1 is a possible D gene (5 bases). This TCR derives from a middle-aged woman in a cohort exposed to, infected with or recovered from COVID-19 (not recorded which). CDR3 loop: CATSDRVGGGEKLFF. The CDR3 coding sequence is TGTGCCACCAGTGATCGAGTCGGGGGGGGTGAAAAACTGTTTTTT.